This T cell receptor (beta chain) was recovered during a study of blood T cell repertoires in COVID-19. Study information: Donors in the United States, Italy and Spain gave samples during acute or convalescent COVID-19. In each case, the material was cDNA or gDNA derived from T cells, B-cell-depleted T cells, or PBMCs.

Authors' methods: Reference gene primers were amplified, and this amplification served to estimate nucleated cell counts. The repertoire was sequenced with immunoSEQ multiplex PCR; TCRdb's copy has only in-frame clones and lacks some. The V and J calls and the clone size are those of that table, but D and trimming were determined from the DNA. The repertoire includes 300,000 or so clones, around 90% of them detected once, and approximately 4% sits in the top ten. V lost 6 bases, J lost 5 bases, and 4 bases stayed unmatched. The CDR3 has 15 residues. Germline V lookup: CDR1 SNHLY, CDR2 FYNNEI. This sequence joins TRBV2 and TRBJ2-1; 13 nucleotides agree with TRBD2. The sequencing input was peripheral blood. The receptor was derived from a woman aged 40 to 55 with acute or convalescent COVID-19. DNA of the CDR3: TGTGCCAGCAGGGAGACTAGCGGGAGGAACAATGAGCAGTTCTTC. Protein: CASRETSGRNNEQFF.